This TCR beta chain was documented in a study of post-analysis software for immune sequencing data. Study summary: Secondary progressive, relapsing-remitting and progressive-relapsing multiple sclerosis were among the included disease courses.

The V gene's germline CDR1 is LGHNA and CDR2 YSLEER. The CDR3 sequence is 19 residues long. J gave up 0 bases and V 1 base, and 5 bases lay outside the gene matches. Study observations and caveats: Controls had lower frequencies than patients of a few TRBV segments, which included TRBV5-6, TRBV5-1 and TRBV20-1. Normalized Chao1 diversity was significantly reduced in patients versus controls.

About this clonotype: Its matching antigen is unknown.

Included in the TCR beta cDNA libraries were unique molecular identifiers. Some 500,000 cDNA molecules were obtained per 1 to 10 million input T cells. TCRdb called the PCR reads again in MiXCR, with one record for every CDR3 protein. The profile shows fewer than 850,000 distinct CDR3 sequences, 25% to 30% of them singletons. This clonotype was obtained from a girl under 18 with multiple sclerosis. The source material was blood. The V and J genes are TRBV4-3 and TRBJ2-1, with 14 positions matching TRBD2. The CDR3 loop is CASSQVRTSGRSSYNEQFF. The CDR3 DNA is TGCGCCAGCAGCCAAGTCAGGACTAGCGGGAGGAGCTCCTACAATGAGCAGTTCTTC.